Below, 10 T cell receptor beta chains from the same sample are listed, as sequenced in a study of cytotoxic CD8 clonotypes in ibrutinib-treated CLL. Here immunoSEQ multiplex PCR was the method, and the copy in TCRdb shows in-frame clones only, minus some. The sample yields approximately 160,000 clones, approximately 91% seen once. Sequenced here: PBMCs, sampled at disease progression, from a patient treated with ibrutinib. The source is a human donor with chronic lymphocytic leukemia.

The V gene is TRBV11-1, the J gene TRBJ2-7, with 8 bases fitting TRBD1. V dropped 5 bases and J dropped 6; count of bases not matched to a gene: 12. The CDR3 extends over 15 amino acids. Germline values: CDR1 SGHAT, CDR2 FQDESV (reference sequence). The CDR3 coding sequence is TGTGCCAGCAGCCCCCCACGGACAGGGAGTGGCGAGCAGTACTTC. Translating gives CASSPPRTGSGEQYF.

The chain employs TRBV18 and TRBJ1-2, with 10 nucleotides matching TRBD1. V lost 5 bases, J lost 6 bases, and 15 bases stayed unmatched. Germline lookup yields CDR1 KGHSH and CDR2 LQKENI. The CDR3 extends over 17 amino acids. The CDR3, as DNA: TGTGCCAGCTCATTTACCCCGGGACAGGGGTTCCTTGATGGCTACACCTTC. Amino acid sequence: CASSFTPGQGFLDGYTF.

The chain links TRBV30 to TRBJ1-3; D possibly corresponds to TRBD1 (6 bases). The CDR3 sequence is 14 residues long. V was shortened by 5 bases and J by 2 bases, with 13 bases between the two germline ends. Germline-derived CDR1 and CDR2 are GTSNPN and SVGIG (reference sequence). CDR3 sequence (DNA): TGTGCCTGGTCCGAGGGGGTTACTGGAAACACCATATATTTT. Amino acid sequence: CAWSEGVTGNTIYF.

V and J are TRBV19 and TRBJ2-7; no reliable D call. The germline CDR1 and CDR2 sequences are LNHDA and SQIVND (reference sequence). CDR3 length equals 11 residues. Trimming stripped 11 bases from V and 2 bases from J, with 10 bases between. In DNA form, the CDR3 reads TGTGCCCGCGGAAGGGCCTACGAGCAGTACTTC. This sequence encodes CARGRAYEQYF.

This chain's CDR3 is CASSFQDSNQPQHF. Written as DNA, the CDR3 is TGTGCCAGCAGCTTTCAGGATAGCAATCAGCCCCAGCATTTT. The chain couples TRBV9 to TRBJ1-5; no reliable D call. The V end was cut by 4 bases, the J end by 0 bases, with 8 bases between. The CDR3 extends over 14 amino acids. The V gene's germline CDR1 is SGDLS and CDR2 YYNGEE.

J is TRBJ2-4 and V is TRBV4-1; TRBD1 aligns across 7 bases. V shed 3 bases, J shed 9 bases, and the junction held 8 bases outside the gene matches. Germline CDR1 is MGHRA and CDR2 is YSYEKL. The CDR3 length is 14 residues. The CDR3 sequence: CASSHFIGQVIQYF. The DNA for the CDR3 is TGCGCCAGCAGCCATTTTATTGGACAGGTCATTCAGTACTTC.

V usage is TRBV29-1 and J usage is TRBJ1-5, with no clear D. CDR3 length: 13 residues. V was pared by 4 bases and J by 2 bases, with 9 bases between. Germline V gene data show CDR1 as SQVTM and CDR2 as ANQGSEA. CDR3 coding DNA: TGCAGCGTTGTTGGGTTCGGCAATCAGCCCCAGCATTTT. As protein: CSVVGFGNQPQHF.

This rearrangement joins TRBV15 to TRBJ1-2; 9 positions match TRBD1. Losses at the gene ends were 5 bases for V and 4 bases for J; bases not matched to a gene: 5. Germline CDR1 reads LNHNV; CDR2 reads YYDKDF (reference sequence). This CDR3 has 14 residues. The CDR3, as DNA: TGTGCCACCAGCGTCCTGACAGGGGGCTATGGCTACACCTTC. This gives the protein CATSVLTGGYGYTF. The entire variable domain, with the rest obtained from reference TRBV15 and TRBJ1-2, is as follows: DAMVIQNPRYQVTQFGKPVTLSCSQTLNHNVMYWYQQKSSQAPKLLFHYYDKDFNNEADTPDNFQSRRPNTSFCFLDIRSPGLGDTAMYLCATSVLTGGYGYTFGSGTRLTVV.

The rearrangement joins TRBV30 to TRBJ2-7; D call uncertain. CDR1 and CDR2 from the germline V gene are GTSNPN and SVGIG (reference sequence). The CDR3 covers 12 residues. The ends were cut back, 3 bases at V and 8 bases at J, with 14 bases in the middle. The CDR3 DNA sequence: TGTGCCTGGAGCCCTCTACTGTCTAAGCAGTACTTC. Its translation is CAWSPLLSKQYF.

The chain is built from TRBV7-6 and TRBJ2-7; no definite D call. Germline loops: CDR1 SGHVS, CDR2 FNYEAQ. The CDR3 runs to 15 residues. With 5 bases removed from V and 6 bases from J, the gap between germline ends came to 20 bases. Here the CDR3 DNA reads TGTGCCAGCAGCCTCGACGCGGCAGGCCGTGGCGAGCAGTACTTC. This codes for CASSLDAAGRGEQYF. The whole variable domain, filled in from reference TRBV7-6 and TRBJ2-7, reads GAGVSQSPRYKVTKRGQDVALRCDPISGHVSLYWYRQALGQGPEFLTYFNYEAQQDKSGLPNDRFSAERPEGSISTLTIQRTEQRDSAMYRCASSLDAAGRGEQYFGPGTRLTVT.